Each of the 20 T cell receptor beta chains below was sequenced from the same sample in a study of T cells in Graves' hyperthyroidism and ophthalmopathy. There were TCR beta CDR3 regions amplified from RNA transcripts. During a first-round RT-PCR of the TCR CDR3, the HTBI primer set was used. TCRdb passed the multiplex PCR reads through MiXCR, listing each CDR3 protein once. This sample carries about 570,000 distinct CDR3 sequences, 12% to 15% of them seen once, and the ten largest clones take 11% to 15%. The sample was blood. Receptors were obtained from a woman aged 40 to 50 with Graves' hyperthyroidism.

Concerning this clonotype: A much bigger clone sits one base away, suggesting this may be a read error. This sequence joins TRBV11-2 and TRBJ2-4; 9 bases are shared with TRBD2. CDR3 size: 14 residues. Germline lookup yields CDR1 SGHAT and CDR2 FQNNGV. CDR3 nucleotides: TGTGCCAGCAGCATCGGGACTAGCAAAGACATTCAGTACTTC. Amino acid sequence: CASSIGTSKDIQYF.

This clonotype was observed many times. The V gene is TRBV28, the J gene TRBJ2-1; the match to TRBD1 covers 8 bases. Per the germline V gene, CDR1 is MDHEN and CDR2 is SYDVKM. J gave up 5 bases and V 8 bases, and 5 bases lay outside the gene matches. The CDR3 loop spans 13 amino acids. The CDR3 protein is CASRDRTNNEQFF. The CDR3 nucleotides are TGTGCCAGCCGGGACAGGACCAACAATGAGCAGTTCTTC.

To note about this clonotype: One base away lies a much larger clone, so this may be a sequencing read error. The V call is TRBV12-3 or TRBV12-4, the J call TRBJ2-3; D perhaps matches TRBD1 (5 bases). Deletions cut 3 bases from V and 1 base from J, with 8 bases between. The CDR3 is made up of 14 amino acids. The CDR3: CASSFGARTDTQYF. As DNA, the CDR3 is TGTGCCAGCAGTTTTGGGGCCCGCACAGATACGCAGTATTTT.

The chain has TRBV25-1 and TRBJ1-4; the D gene is possibly TRBD1 (5 bases). The CDR3 is 15 residues long. Trimming shortened V by 3 bases and J by 11 bases, and 19 bases separated the two germline ends. Germline values: CDR1 MGHDK, CDR2 SYGVNS. The CDR3 nucleotides read TGTGCCAGCAGTGACCCCGGGGACTTCTCGGGGAAACTGTTTTTT. Its translation is CASSDPGDFSGKLFF.

This clonotype was recorded at least ten times. V and J are TRBV7-9 and TRBJ2-1, with 9 bases aligning to TRBD1. This CDR3 comprises 14 residues. V was pared by 0 bases and J by 6 bases, with 0 bases of the junction left unmatched. Germline CDR1 reads SEHNR; CDR2 reads FQNEAQ (reference sequence). The CDR3 is CASSLATGGNEQFF. In DNA, the CDR3 is TGTGCCAGCAGCTTAGCGACAGGGGGCAATGAGCAGTTCTTC.

This clonotype appeared many times. J is TRBJ1-5 and V is TRBV20-1, with 7 bases identical to TRBD1. The CDR3 is 14 residues long. Trimming removed 4 bases from V and 4 bases from J; junction bases left unmatched: 7. Germline CDR1 DFQATT, CDR2 SNEGSKA (reference sequence). The CDR3 protein is CSATRGGGNQPQHF. In nucleotides, the CDR3 is TGCAGTGCTACGAGAGGGGGCGGGAATCAGCCCCAGCATTTT.

At least ten counts were recorded for this clonotype. The CDR3 DNA reads as TGTGCCAGCAGCTCCGGGACTAGCAGTGAGACCCAGTACTTC. The encoded protein is CASSSGTSSETQYF. The V gene is TRBV11-2, the J gene TRBJ2-5; 9 bases align to TRBD2. Trimming cost V 4 bases and J 5 bases; bases outside gene matches: 5. This CDR3 is built from 14 residues. Germline CDR1 is SGHAT and CDR2 is FQNNGV.

This clonotype was recorded many times. The rearrangement links TRBV11-2 to TRBJ2-4; D call uncertain. With 0 bases removed from V and 2 bases from J, the gap between germline ends came to 2 bases. CDR1 is SGHAT, CDR2 FQNNGV, per germline. The CDR3 is 13 amino acids. CDR3 coding DNA: TGTGCCAGCAGCTTAGATACCAAAAACATTCAGTACTTC. It yields the protein CASSLDTKNIQYF.

This clonotype was found many times. This chain joins TRBV3-1 and TRBJ1-1, with D possibly being TRBD1 (6 bases). This CDR3 comprises 13 residues. The germline gives CDR1 LGHDT, CDR2 YNNKEL (reference sequence). Trimming removed 5 bases from V and 1 base from J, with 8 bases in between. For the CDR3, the DNA is TGTGCCAGCAGCGCGACAGGGAACACTGAAGCTTTCTTT. Protein: CASSATGNTEAFF.

This clonotype was seen repeatedly, ten times or more. CDR3 nucleotides: TGTGCCAGCAGTTCCCAAATCCAGGAGAGTTCCTACGAGCAGTACTTC. It codes for CASSSQIQESSYEQYF. This rearrangement joins TRBV12-3 or TRBV12-4 to TRBJ2-7; no definite D call. The CDR3 spans 16 residues. With 4 bases removed from V and 1 base from J, the gap between germline ends came to 17 bases.

This clonotype turned up a few times. In nucleotides, the CDR3 is TGCAGTGCTAGAGACACAACATACACCGGGGAGCTGTTTTTT. This gives the protein CSARDTTYTGELFF. This rearrangement joins TRBV20-1 to TRBJ2-2; D unresolved. With 0 bases removed from V and 3 bases from J, the gap between germline ends came to 8 bases. The CDR3 is 14 amino acids. Germline V gives CDR1 DFQATT, CDR2 SNEGSKA (reference sequence).

The chain combines TRBV15 with TRBJ1-2; D gene unclear. Trimming pared 0 bases from V and 5 bases from J, leaving 10 bases between. The germline CDR1 and CDR2 sequences are LNHNV and YYDKDF (reference sequence). The CDR3 contains 14 residues. CDR3 in amino acids: CATSREGTFYGYTF. The CDR3 coding sequence is TGTGCCACCAGCAGAGAAGGCACATTTTATGGCTACACCTTC.

This clonotype showed up many times. V is TRBV30 and J is TRBJ2-7; perhaps TRBD2 as D (5 bases). CDR3 length equals 13 residues. V was shortened by 1 base and J by 11 bases, with 18 bases between the two germline ends. Germline CDR1 is GTSNPN and CDR2 is SVGIG (reference sequence). In DNA, the CDR3 is TGTGCCTGGAGTGCCGAACTTACGACTATTAAGTACTTC. It codes for CAWSAELTTIKYF.

The chain recombines TRBV6-1 with TRBJ2-5; D not certain. V dropped 6 bases and J dropped 3 bases, with 8 bases sitting between them. Germline CDR1 MNHNS, CDR2 SASEGT. The CDR3 runs to 12 residues. The CDR3 region has the DNA TGTGCCAGCAGGGGGTTAAAAGAGACCCAGTACTTC. This encodes CASRGLKETQYF.

CDR3 loop: CASSLRVWTSTDTQYF. CDR3 DNA: TGTGCCAGCAGCCTCAGGGTCTGGACTAGTACAGATACGCAGTATTTT. V gene TRBV11-2 combines with J gene TRBJ2-3; 7 nucleotides match TRBD2. V shed 5 bases and J 3 bases; nucleotides not matched to a gene: 11. This CDR3 spans 16 amino acids. Looked up from germline, CDR1 is SGHAT and CDR2 is FQNNGV.

The rearrangement links TRBV28 to TRBJ2-2; the D call may be TRBD1 or TRBD2 (5 bases each). Germline V CDR1 and CDR2: MDHEN, SYDVKM. Trimming took 7 bases from V and 2 from J, leaving 8 bases between them. This CDR3 contains 13 residues. Here the CDR3 DNA reads TGTGCCAGCAAGGGGACCAACACCGGGGAGCTGTTTTTT. Translated, it gives CASKGTNTGELFF.

As to this clonotype: The junction differs from germline at one of its ends, possibly a read error. V gene TRBV5-1 combines with J gene TRBJ2-3; D is perhaps TRBD1 (6 bases). The CDR3 consists of 15 residues. In germline, CDR1 is SGHRS, CDR2 YFSETQ. CDR3 sequence: CASSRVGTPTDTQYF. CDR3 DNA: TGTGCCAGCTCCCGGGTCGGGACACCAACAGATACGCAGTATTTT. Looking up the rest from reference TRBV5-1 and TRBJ2-3 gives the full variable domain: KAGVTQTPRYLIKTRGQQVTLSCSPISGHRSVSWYQQTPGQGLQFLFEYFSETQRNKGNFPGRFSGRQFSNSRSEMNVSTLELGDSALYLCASSRVGTPTDTQYFGPGTRLTVL.

This clonotype was seen many times. This chain joins TRBV10-3 and TRBJ2-5, with D unresolved. CDR3 length: 14 amino acids. From germline, CDR1 is ENHRY and CDR2 SYGVKD. V lost 10 bases and J lost 5, with 20 bases in between. The CDR3 reads CATGRPPKGETQYF. The CDR3, as DNA: TGTGCCACCGGGCGTCCCCCAAAGGGTGAGACCCAGTACTTC.

This clonotype was counted ten times or more. This sequence joins TRBV20-1 and TRBJ2-2; possibly TRBD1 for D (5 bases). Trimming left V 0 bases short and J 5 bases short, with 10 bases between. The CDR3 consists of 14 residues. Germline CDR1 is DFQATT and CDR2 is SNEGSKA (reference sequence). The CDR3 region is CSAREPQGTGELFF. CDR3 nucleotide sequence: TGCAGTGCTAGAGAGCCTCAGGGAACCGGGGAGCTGTTTTTT.

This clonotype showed up many times. The CDR3 is CASSTTSSGRSKNIQYF. CDR3 DNA: TGTGCCAGCAGTACAACTTCTAGCGGGAGGTCCAAAAACATTCAGTACTTC. The chain joins TRBV12-3 or TRBV12-4 to TRBJ2-4; 11 bases fit TRBD2. Trimming cost V 5 bases and J 2 bases; bases outside gene matches: 8. The CDR3 contains 17 residues.